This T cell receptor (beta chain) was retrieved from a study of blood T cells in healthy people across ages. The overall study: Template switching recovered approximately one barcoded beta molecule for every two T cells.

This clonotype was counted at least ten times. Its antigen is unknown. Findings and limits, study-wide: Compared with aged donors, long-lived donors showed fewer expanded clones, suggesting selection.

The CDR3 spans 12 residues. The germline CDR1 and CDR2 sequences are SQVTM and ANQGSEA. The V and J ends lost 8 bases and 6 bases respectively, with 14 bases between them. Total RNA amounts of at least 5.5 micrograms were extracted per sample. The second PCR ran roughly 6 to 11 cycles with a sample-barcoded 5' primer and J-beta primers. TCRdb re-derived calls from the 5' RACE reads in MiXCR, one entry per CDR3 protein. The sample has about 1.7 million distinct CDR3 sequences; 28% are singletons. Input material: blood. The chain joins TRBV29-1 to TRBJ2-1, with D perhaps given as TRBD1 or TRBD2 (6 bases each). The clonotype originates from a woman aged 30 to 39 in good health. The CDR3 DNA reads TGCAGCTCCGCGGGACACCTCAATGAGCAGTTCTTC. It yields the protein CSSAGHLNEQFF.